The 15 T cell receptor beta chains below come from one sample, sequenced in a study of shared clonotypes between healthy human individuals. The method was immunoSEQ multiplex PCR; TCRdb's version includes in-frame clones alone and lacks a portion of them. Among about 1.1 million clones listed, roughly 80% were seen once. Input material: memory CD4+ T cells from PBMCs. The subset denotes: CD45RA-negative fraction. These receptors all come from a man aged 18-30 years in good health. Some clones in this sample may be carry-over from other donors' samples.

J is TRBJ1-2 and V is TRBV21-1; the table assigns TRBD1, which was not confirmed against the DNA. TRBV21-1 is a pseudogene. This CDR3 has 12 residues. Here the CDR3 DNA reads TGTGCCAGCAGCCGACAGAAAGGTGGCTACACCTTC. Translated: CASSRQKGGYTF.

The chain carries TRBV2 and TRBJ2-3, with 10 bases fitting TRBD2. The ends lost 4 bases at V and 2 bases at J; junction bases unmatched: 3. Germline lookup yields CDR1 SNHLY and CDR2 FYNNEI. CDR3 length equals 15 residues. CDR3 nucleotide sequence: TGTGCCAGCAGTGGGACTAGCGGATTCACAGATACGCAGTATTTT. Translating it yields CASSGTSGFTDTQYF.

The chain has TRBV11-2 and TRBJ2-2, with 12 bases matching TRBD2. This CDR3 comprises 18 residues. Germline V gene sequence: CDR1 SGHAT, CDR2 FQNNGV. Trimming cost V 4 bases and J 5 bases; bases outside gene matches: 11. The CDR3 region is CASSSRLAGAGGTGELFF. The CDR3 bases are TGTGCCAGCAGCTCAAGACTAGCGGGAGCGGGGGGGACCGGGGAGCTGTTTTTT.

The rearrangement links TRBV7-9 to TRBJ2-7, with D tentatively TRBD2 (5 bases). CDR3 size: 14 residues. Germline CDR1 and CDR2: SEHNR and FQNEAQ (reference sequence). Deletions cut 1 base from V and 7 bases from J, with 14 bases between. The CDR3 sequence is CASSLDPRGWEQYF. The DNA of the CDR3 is TGTGCCAGCAGCTTAGACCCCCGCGGGTGGGAGCAGTACTTC.

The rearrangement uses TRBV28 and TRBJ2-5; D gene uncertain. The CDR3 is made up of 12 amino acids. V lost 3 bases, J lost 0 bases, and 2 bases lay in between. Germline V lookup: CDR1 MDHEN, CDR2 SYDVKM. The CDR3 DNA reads TGTGCCAGCAGTTTCTACCAAGAGACCCAGTACTTC. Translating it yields CASSFYQETQYF.

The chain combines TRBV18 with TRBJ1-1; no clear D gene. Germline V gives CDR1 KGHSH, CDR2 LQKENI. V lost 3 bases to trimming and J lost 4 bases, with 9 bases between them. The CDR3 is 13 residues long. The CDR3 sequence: CASSPRRGTEAFF. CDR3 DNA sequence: TGTGCCAGCTCACCTCGGCGGGGCACTGAAGCTTTCTTT.

CDR3 region: CASSLFTPNYGYTF. Here the CDR3 DNA reads TGTGCCAGCAGTTTGTTCACCCCTAACTATGGCTACACCTTC. The chain recombines TRBV28 with TRBJ1-2; D not certain. Looked up from germline, CDR1 is MDHEN and CDR2 is SYDVKM. Trimming removed 3 bases from V and 0 bases from J, with 8 bases in between. The CDR3 totals 14 residues.

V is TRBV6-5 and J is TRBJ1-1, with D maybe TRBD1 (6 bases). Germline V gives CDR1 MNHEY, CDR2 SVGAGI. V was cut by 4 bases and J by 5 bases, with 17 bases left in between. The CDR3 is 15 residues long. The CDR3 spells CASSSGQTAGTEAFF. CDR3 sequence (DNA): TGTGCCAGCAGTTCCGGACAGACCGCGGGGACTGAAGCTTTCTTT.

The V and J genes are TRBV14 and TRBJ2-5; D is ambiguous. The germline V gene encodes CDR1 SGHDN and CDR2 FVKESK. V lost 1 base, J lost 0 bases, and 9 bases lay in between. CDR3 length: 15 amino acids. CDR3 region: CASSQGRHNQETQYF. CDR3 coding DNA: TGTGCCAGCAGCCAAGGACGGCACAACCAAGAGACCCAGTACTTC.

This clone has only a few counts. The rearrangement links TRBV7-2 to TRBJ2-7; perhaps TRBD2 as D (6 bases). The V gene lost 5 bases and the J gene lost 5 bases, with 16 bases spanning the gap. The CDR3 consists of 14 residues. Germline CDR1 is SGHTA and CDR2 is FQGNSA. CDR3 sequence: CASSISGTRNEQYF. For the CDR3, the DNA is TGTGCCAGCAGCATTAGCGGTACACGAAACGAGCAGTACTTC. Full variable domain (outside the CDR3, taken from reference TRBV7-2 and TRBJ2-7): GAGVSQSPSNKVTEKGKDVELRCDPISGHTALYWYRQSLGQGLEFLIYFQGNSAPDKSGLPSDRFSAERTGGSVSTLTIQRTQQEDSAVYLCASSISGTRNEQYFGPGTRLTVT.

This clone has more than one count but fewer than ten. This CDR3 reads CASSPGSAQETQYF. In nucleotides, the CDR3 is TGTGCCAGCAGCCCGGGAAGCGCCCAAGAGACCCAGTACTTC. The rearrangement links TRBV5-8 to TRBJ2-5, with a tentative D call TRBD2 (5 bases). Germline V gene sequence: CDR1 SGHTS, CDR2 YDEGEE. The CDR3 loop spans 14 amino acids. V was pared by 4 bases and J by 1 base, with 11 bases between.

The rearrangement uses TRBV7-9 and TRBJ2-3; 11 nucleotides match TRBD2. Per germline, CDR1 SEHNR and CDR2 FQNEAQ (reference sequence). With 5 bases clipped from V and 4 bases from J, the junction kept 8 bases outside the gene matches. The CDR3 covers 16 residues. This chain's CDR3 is CASSKVAGGVADTQYF. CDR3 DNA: TGTGCCAGCAGCAAAGTAGCGGGAGGGGTCGCAGATACGCAGTATTTT.

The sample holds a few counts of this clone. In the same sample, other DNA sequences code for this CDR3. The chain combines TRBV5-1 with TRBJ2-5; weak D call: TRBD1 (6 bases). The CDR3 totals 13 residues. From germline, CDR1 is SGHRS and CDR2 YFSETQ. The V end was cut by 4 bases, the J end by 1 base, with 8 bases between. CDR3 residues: CASSPDSQETQYF. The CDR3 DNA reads TGCGCCAGCAGCCCGGACAGCCAAGAGACCCAGTACTTC.

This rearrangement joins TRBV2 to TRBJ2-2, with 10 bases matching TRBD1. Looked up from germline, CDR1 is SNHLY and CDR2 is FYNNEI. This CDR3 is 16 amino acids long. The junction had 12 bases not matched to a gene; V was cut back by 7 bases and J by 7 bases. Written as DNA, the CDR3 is TGTGCCAGCACGTGGGACAGGGGCGCTTACGGCGGGGAGCTGTTTTTT. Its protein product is CASTWDRGAYGGELFF.

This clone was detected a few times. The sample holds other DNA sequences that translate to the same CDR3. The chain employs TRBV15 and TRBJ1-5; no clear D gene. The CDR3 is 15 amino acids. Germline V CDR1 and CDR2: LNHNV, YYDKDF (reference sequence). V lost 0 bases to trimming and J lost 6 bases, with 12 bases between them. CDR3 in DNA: TGTGCCACCAGCAGAGATCCGGGAGGCGGTCAGCCCCAGCATTTT. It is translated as CATSRDPGGGQPQHF. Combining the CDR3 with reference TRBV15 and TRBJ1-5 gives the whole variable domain DAMVIQNPRYQVTQFGKPVTLSCSQTLNHNVMYWYQQKSSQAPKLLFHYYDKDFNNEADTPDNFQSRRPNTSFCFLDIRSPGLGDTAMYLCATSRDPGGGQPQHFGDGTRLSIL.